The clone carrying this T cell receptor (beta chain) was found once. The data are from a study of blood T cell repertoires in COVID-19. In the authors' workflow: From reference gene primer amplification, estimates of nucleated cell counts were derived. Profiled with immunoSEQ multiplex PCR; TCRdb holds only in-frame clones, not every one. The V and J calls and clone size are taken from that table; D and trimming were inferred from the DNA. Found here are roughly 330,000 clones, around 90% of them singletons; the top ten hold around 10%. CDR3 length equals 18 residues. CDR1 is LGHNA, CDR2 YNFKEQ, per germline. V dropped 5 bases and J dropped 4 bases, with 26 bases sitting between them. Seattle's cohort entered during active infection and was followed longitudinally.

The genes are TRBV4-2 and TRBJ1-2, with a possible D match to TRBD1 (6 bases). The sequenced sample was peripheral blood. The sequence was collected from a man aged 25-45 years with COVID-19, enrolled during active disease. CDR3 sequence: CASSFPIGRAGDSYGYTF. CDR3 bases: TGTGCCAGCAGCTTCCCCATTGGTAGGGCAGGGGATTCCTATGGCTACACCTTC.